One and the same sample provided the 26 T cell receptor beta chains below, sequenced in a study of T cell changes during pregnancy in multiple sclerosis. Clones were read by immunoSEQ multiplex PCR, and TCRdb kept only the in-frame ones, dropping some. Here the sample spans 65,000 or so clones, 90% being singletons. Source: peripheral blood, taken in the second trimester of pregnancy. These receptors all come from a female donor in good health, enrolled as a control in a pregnancy study.

The J gene is TRBJ2-3, the V gene TRBV2; 7 positions agree with TRBD1. CDR1 and CDR2 from the germline V gene are SNHLY and FYNNEI. The CDR3 has 13 residues. V trimming: 11 bases; J trimming: 0 bases; junction bases outside the gene matches: 5. Here the CDR3 DNA reads TGTGCCTTACCGACAGGGAGCACAGATACGCAGTATTTT. Encoded protein: CALPTGSTDTQYF.

The chain is built from TRBV9 and TRBJ1-3; weak D call: TRBD1 (6 bases). Germline CDR1 is SGDLS and CDR2 is YYNGEE. Trimming shortened V by 1 base and J by 3 bases, and 11 bases separated the two germline ends. The CDR3 is 15 residues long. The CDR3 loop reads CASSVQGHYGNTIYF. The CDR3, as DNA: TGTGCCAGCAGCGTACAGGGGCATTATGGAAACACCATATATTTT.

The V and J genes are TRBV7-9 and TRBJ1-1; possible D gene TRBD1, 6 bases. Trimming took off 2 bases at V and 1 base at J, with 14 bases between the two ends. Germline V gene data show CDR1 as SEHNR and CDR2 as FQNEAQ (reference sequence). The CDR3 loop spans 16 amino acids. The CDR3 coding sequence is TGTGCCAGCAGCTTATGGGGGCTTCGGGCGAACACTGAAGCTTTCTTT. Translation: CASSLWGLRANTEAFF.

The genes are TRBV6-1 and TRBJ1-1; 10 bases map to TRBD1. Looked up from germline, CDR1 is MNHNS and CDR2 is SASEGT. The V segment lost 4 bases and the J segment 7 bases; nucleotides outside the gene matches: 12. The CDR3 has 16 amino acids. DNA for the CDR3: TGTGCCAGCAGTGTCCCCGGGACAGGGGTCTTTGGTGAAGCTTTCTTT. This sequence encodes CASSVPGTGVFGEAFF.

The gene calls are TRBV6-1 and TRBJ2-2; the match to TRBD1 covers 8 bases. Germline CDR1 reads MNHNS; CDR2 reads SASEGT. The ends lost 6 bases at V and 1 base at J; junction bases unmatched: 4. This CDR3 has 15 residues. The CDR3 bases are TGTGCCAGCAGCGTGGGACAGGAGAACACCGGGGAGCTGTTTTTT. The encoded protein is CASSVGQENTGELFF.

The chain links TRBV5-1 to TRBJ2-1, with 8 bases aligning to TRBD2. CDR3 length: 15 amino acids. J was trimmed by 10 bases and V by 7 bases; bases with no gene match: 16. CDR1 is SGHRS and CDR2 is YFSETQ in the germline V gene. This CDR3 reads CASQVVSGGLGEQFF. The CDR3 DNA sequence: TGCGCCAGCCAGGTCGTCAGCGGGGGACTTGGGGAGCAGTTCTTC.

The rearrangement joins TRBV10-1 to TRBJ2-3; D possibly corresponds to TRBD2 (5 bases). This CDR3 spans 15 amino acids. The germline gives CDR1 WNHNN, CDR2 SYGVQD (reference sequence). The V and J ends lost 2 bases and 0 bases respectively, with 9 bases between them. CDR3 protein: CASSELAGSTDTQYF. The CDR3, as DNA: TGCGCCAGCAGTGAGCTGGCGGGTAGCACAGATACGCAGTATTTT.

The rearrangement links TRBV2 to TRBJ2-1, with 8 bases aligning to TRBD1. The CDR3 spans 13 residues. Trimming at V came to 7 bases and at J to 7 bases, leaving 6 bases not matched to a gene. Germline loops: CDR1 SNHLY, CDR2 FYNNEI. CDR3 sequence: CASKDRDWNEQFF. As DNA, the CDR3 is TGTGCCAGCAAGGACAGGGATTGGAATGAGCAGTTCTTC.

The J gene is TRBJ2-7, the V gene TRBV10-3; D call uncertain. The CDR3 totals 13 residues. Per germline, CDR1 ENHRY and CDR2 SYGVKD. V dropped 6 bases and J dropped 3 bases, with 12 bases sitting between them. This CDR3 is CAISPGGHYEQYF. The CDR3 nucleotides read TGTGCCATCAGCCCCGGCGGTCACTACGAGCAGTACTTC.

This rearrangement joins TRBV10-3 to TRBJ2-5, with 10 positions matching TRBD1. Germline V gene lookup returns CDR1 ENHRY and CDR2 SYGVKD. The CDR3 runs 16 residues. Trimming took 4 bases from V and 3 from J; bases not matched to a gene: 8. In nucleotides, the CDR3 is TGTGCCATCAGTGCGGGACAGGGGTTTCTAGAAGAGACCCAGTACTTC. Its protein is CAISAGQGFLEETQYF.

The genes are TRBV6-5 and TRBJ1-2; tentatively, D is TRBD1 (5 bases). The CDR3 runs 13 residues. In germline, CDR1 is MNHEY, CDR2 SVGAGI. Trimming pared 5 bases from V and 8 bases from J, leaving 15 bases between. The CDR3 coding sequence is TGTGCCAGCAGTACGGGGGGACCGGGAGGCTACACCTTC. Its protein product is CASSTGGPGGYTF.

The V and J genes are TRBV5-6 and TRBJ2-2; D remains unclear. Per germline, CDR1 SGHDT and CDR2 YYEEEE. V lost 0 bases and J 2 bases, leaving 8 bases between the germline ends. This CDR3 has 15 amino acids. The CDR3 DNA reads as TGTGCCAGCAGCTTGGCCAAGACAAACACCGGGGAGCTGTTTTTT. The encoded protein is CASSLAKTNTGELFF.

J is TRBJ1-1 and V is TRBV27; perhaps TRBD1 as D (5 bases). Trimming pared 4 bases from V and 1 base from J, leaving 10 bases between. CDR1 is MNHEY, CDR2 SMNVEV, per germline (reference sequence). This CDR3 region has 14 residues. The CDR3 coding sequence is TGTGCCAGCAGTTGGGGGGGTCGGAACACTGAAGCTTTCTTT. It specifies CASSWGGRNTEAFF.

The V and J genes are TRBV28 and TRBJ2-1, with D possibly matching TRBD2 (6 bases). Trimming stripped 3 bases from V and 8 bases from J, with 17 bases between. The V gene's germline CDR1 is MDHEN and CDR2 SYDVKM. This CDR3 spans 15 amino acids. This CDR3 is CASSFSGVAVHEQFF. In DNA, the CDR3 is TGTGCCAGCAGTTTCTCGGGAGTCGCTGTCCATGAGCAGTTCTTC.

The CDR3 region has the DNA TGCGCCAGCAGTCCCCTTAGCGGATACGAGCAGTACTTC. Protein: CASSPLSGYEQYF. The chain recombines TRBV5-1 with TRBJ2-7; the D gene is possibly TRBD2 (6 bases). V lost 5 bases and J lost 4, with 13 bases in between. Germline CDR1 reads SGHRS; CDR2 reads YFSETQ. The CDR3 length is 13 residues.

The V and J genes are TRBV19 and TRBJ2-7, with 8 bases fitting TRBD1. The J segment lost 7 bases and the V segment lost 4 bases, leaving 12 bases of the junction unmatched. Germline V lookup: CDR1 LNHDA, CDR2 SQIVND (reference sequence). The CDR3 loop spans 15 amino acids. CDR3 amino acids: CASSTVGTGFPEQYF. The CDR3 DNA follows: TGTGCCAGTAGTACGGTTGGGACAGGCTTTCCGGAGCAGTACTTC.

The chain employs TRBV25-1 and TRBJ1-2, with D possibly matching TRBD1 (5 bases). The CDR3 is made up of 12 amino acids. V lost 7 bases, J lost 5 bases, and 11 bases lay in between. The germline V gene has CDR1 MGHDK and CDR2 SYGVNS. The CDR3 sequence is CASTGGIYGYTF. In DNA form, the CDR3 reads TGTGCCAGCACCGGGGGAATATATGGCTACACCTTC.

The gene calls are TRBV5-6 and TRBJ2-5; D ambiguous. Trimming left V 2 bases short and J 0 bases short, with 8 bases between. The CDR3 is 14 amino acids. The germline V gene has CDR1 SGHDT and CDR2 YYEEEE. CDR3 bases: TGTGCCAGCAGCTTACGTCCAGACCAAGAGACCCAGTACTTC. Its translation: CASSLRPDQETQYF. The full variable domain, its missing parts supplied by reference TRBV5-6 and TRBJ2-5, is DAGVTQSPTHLIKTRGQQVTLRCSPKSGHDTVSWYQQALGQGPQFIFQYYEEEERQRGNFPDRFSGHQFPNYSSELNVNALLLGDSALYLCASSLRPDQETQYFGPGTRLLVL.

The CDR3 DNA reads TGTGCCAGCAGTTTGTCGGGGTATCAGCCCCAGCATTTT. It specifies CASSLSGYQPQHF. The chain combines TRBV27 with TRBJ1-5; no clear D gene. The length of the CDR3 is 13 residues. Trimming cost V 3 bases and J 5 bases, with 8 bases left between them. CDR1 is MNHEY, CDR2 SMNVEV, per germline (reference sequence).

The genes are TRBV15 and TRBJ1-3; unclear D gene. This CDR3 has 18 amino acids. Trimming left V 0 bases short and J 0 bases short, with 15 bases between. From germline, CDR1 is LNHNV and CDR2 YYDKDF (reference sequence). CDR3 amino acids: CATSRDPRSWYSGNTIYF. CDR3 sequence (DNA): TGTGCCACCAGCAGAGATCCCCGGTCGTGGTACTCTGGAAACACCATATATTTT.

The count of this clone is one. The rearrangement uses TRBV28 and TRBJ2-7; 8 positions match TRBD2. The CDR3 has 15 residues. Germline CDR1 reads MDHEN; CDR2 reads SYDVKM. V shed 3 bases and J 0 bases; nucleotides not matched to a gene: 4. This chain's CDR3 is CASSFPAGGSYEQYF. The CDR3, as DNA: TGTGCCAGCAGTTTTCCGGCGGGGGGCTCCTACGAGCAGTACTTC.

This clone was recorded only once. This chain joins TRBV2 and TRBJ2-7; tentative D call: TRBD2 (7 bases). V was pared by 10 bases and J by 3 bases, with 16 bases between. Per germline, CDR1 SNHLY and CDR2 FYNNEI. The CDR3 loop spans 13 amino acids. CDR3 bases: TGTGCCACTAACCTAGGGGGGGGCTACGAGCAGTACTTC. This sequence encodes CATNLGGGYEQYF.

This chain links TRBV7-2 with TRBJ2-7; 9 bases fit TRBD2. V was clipped by 5 bases and J by 3 bases; unmatched bases: 8. Germline V lookup: CDR1 SGHTA, CDR2 FQGNSA. The CDR3 has 15 amino acids. Here the CDR3 DNA reads TGTGCCAGCAGCCTCAACGCGGGAGGGGGCTACGAGCAGTACTTC. Its protein product is CASSLNAGGGYEQYF. Based on the CDR3 plus reference TRBV7-2 and TRBJ2-7, the full variable domain is GAGVSQSPSNKVTEKGKDVELRCDPISGHTALYWYRQSLGQGLEFLIYFQGNSAPDKSGLPSDRFSAERTGGSVSTLTIQRTQQEDSAVYLCASSLNAGGGYEQYFGPGTRLTVT.

V usage is TRBV11-3 and J usage is TRBJ2-2; D gene uncertain. V was cut by 3 bases and J by 7 bases, with 12 bases left in between. Germline loops: CDR1 SGHNT, CDR2 YENEEA. CDR3 length: 14 amino acids. DNA for the CDR3: TGTGCCAGCAGCTTTCGCGGAGATCACGGGGAGCTGTTTTTT. This gives the protein CASSFRGDHGELFF.

The rearrangement joins TRBV11-2 to TRBJ2-7; possible D gene TRBD2, 6 bases. Germline-derived CDR1 and CDR2 are SGHAT and FQNNGV. This CDR3 region has 15 residues. The V gene lost 6 bases and the J gene lost 3 bases, with 18 bases spanning the gap. CDR3 sequence reads: CASRGGGVQDYEQYF. Written as DNA, the CDR3 is TGTGCCAGCAGGGGCGGAGGGGTCCAGGACTACGAGCAGTACTTC. Combining the CDR3 with reference TRBV11-2 and TRBJ2-7 gives the whole variable domain EAGVAQSPRYKIIEKRQSVAFWCNPISGHATLYWYQQILGQGPKLLIQFQNNGVVDDSQLPKDRFSAERLKGVDSTLKIQPAKLEDSAVYLCASRGGGVQDYEQYFGPGTRLTVT.

The V call is TRBV19, the J call TRBJ1-2, with D perhaps matching TRBD1 (6 bases). CDR1 is LNHDA and CDR2 is SQIVND in the germline V gene (reference sequence). V dropped 0 bases and J dropped 4 bases, with 9 bases sitting between them. The CDR3 covers 14 residues. CDR3 DNA sequence: TGTGCCAGTAGTATAGACAGGGGCGGCTATGGCTACACCTTC. This gives the protein CASSIDRGGYGYTF.